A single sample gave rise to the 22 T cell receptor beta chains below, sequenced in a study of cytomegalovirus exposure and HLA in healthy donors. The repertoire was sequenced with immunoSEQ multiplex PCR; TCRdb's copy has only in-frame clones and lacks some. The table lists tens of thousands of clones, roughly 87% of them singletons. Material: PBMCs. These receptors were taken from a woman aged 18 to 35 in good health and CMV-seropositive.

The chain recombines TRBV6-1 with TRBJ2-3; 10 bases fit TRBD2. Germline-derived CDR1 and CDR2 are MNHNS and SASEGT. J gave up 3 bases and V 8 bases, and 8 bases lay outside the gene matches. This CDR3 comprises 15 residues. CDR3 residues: CASGGSGGQTDTQYF. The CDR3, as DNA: TGTGCCAGCGGGGGTAGCGGGGGGCAAACAGATACGCAGTATTTT.

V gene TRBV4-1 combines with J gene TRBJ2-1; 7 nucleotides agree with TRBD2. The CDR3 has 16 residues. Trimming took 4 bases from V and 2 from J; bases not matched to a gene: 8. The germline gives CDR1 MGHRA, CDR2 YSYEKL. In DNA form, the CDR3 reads TGCGCCAGCAGCCCCGTGGGGCGGGGGACCTACAATGAGCAGTTCTTC. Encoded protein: CASSPVGRGTYNEQFF.

The CDR3 sequence is CASSLRGGQLYSPLHF. CDR3 nucleotides: TGTGCCAGCAGTCTCCGGGGAGGGCAACTCTATTCACCCCTCCACTTT. The V and J genes are TRBV27 and TRBJ1-6; D is undetermined. V was cut by 5 bases and J by 8 bases, with 19 bases left in between. This CDR3 has 16 amino acids. The germline V gene encodes CDR1 MNHEY and CDR2 SMNVEV (reference sequence).

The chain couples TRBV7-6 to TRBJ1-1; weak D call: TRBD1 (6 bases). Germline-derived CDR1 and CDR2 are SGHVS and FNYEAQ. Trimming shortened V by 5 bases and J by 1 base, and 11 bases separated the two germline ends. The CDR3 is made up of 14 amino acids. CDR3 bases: TGTGCCAGCAGCAGTCAGACAGGGAACACTGAAGCTTTCTTT. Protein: CASSSQTGNTEAFF.

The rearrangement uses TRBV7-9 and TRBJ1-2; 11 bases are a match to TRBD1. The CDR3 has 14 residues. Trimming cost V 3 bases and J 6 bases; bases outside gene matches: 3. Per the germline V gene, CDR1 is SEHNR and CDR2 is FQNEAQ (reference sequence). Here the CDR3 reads CASSFRGQGDGYTF. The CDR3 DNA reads TGTGCCAGCAGCTTCCGGGGACAGGGGGATGGCTACACCTTC.

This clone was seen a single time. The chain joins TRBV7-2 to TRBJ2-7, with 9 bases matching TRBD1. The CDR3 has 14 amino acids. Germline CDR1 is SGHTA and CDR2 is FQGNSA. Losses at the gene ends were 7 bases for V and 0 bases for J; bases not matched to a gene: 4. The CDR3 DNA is TGTGCCAGCAAGTGGACAGGGGTCTCCTACGAGCAGTACTTC. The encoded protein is CASKWTGVSYEQYF.

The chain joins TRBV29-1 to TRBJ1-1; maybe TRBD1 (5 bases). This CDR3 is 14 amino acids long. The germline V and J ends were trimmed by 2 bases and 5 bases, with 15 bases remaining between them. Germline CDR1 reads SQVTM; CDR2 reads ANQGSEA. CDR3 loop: CSVELQGARTEAFF. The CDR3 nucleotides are TGCAGCGTTGAACTACAAGGGGCGAGGACTGAAGCTTTCTTT.

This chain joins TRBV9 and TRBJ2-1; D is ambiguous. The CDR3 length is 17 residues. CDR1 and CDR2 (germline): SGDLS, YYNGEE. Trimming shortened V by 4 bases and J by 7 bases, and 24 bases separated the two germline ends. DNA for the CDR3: TGTGCCAGCAGCTCGAACCCACACGGGTGGATGGGTAATGAGCAGTTCTTC. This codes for CASSSNPHGWMGNEQFF.

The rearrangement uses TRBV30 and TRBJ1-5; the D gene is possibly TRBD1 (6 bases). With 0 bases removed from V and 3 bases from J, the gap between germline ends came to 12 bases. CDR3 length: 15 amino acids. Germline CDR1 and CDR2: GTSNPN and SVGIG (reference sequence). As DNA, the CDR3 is TGTGCCTGGAGTGTTGGGGGGGCGCCCAATCAGCCCCAGCATTTT. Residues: CAWSVGGAPNQPQHF. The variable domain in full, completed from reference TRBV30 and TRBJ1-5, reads SQTIHQWPATLVQPVGSPLSLECTVEGTSNPNLYWYRQAAGRGLQLLFYSVGIGQISSEVPQNLSASRPQDRQFILSSKKLLLSDSGFYLCAWSVGGAPNQPQHFGDGTRLSIL.

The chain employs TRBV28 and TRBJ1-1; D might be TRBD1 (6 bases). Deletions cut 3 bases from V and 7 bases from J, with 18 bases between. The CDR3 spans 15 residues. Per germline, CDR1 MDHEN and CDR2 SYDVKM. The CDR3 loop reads CASSLFRGSQGEAFF. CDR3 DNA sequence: TGTGCCAGCAGTTTGTTCAGGGGCTCTCAGGGTGAAGCTTTCTTT.

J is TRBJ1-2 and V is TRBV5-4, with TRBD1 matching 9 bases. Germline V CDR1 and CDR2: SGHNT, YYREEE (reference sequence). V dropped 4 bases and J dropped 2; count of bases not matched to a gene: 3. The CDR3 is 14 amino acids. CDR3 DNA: TGTGCCAGCAGCAAGACAGGGGGGAACTATGGCTACACCTTC. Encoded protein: CASSKTGGNYGYTF.

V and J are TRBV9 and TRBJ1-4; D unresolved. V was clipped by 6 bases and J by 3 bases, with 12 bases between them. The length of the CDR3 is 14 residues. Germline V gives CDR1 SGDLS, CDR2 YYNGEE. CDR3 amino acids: CASNRGNSNEKLFF. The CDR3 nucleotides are TGTGCCAGCAACCGCGGGAATTCTAATGAAAAACTGTTTTTT.

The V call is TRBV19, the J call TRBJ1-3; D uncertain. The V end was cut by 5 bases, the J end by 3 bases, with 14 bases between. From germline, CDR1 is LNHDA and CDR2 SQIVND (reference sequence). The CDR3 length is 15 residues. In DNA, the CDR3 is TGTGCCAGTAGTCCCCTCCGAGTAAGTGGAAACACCATATATTTT. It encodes CASSPLRVSGNTIYF.

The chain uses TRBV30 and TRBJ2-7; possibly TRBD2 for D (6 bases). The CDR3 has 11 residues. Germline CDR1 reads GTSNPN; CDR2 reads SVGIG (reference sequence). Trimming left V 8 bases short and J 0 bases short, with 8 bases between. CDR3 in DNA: TGTGCCGGAGGGGACTCCTACGAGCAGTACTTC. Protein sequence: CAGGDSYEQYF.

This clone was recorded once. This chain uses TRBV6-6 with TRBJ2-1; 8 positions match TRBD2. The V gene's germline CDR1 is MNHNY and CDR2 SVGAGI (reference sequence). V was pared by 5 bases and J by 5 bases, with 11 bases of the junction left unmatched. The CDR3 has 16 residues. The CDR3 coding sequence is TGTGCCAGCAGTCCCGGAGGGACTAGGGTTAACAATGAGCAGTTCTTC. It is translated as CASSPGGTRVNNEQFF.

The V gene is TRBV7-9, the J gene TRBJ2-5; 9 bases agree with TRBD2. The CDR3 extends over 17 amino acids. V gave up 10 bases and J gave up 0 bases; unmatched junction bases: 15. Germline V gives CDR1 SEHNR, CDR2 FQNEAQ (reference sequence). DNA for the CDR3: TGTGCCACCGCCGTCCTAGCGGGGCCTAGGTACCAAGAGACCCAGTACTTC. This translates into CATAVLAGPRYQETQYF.

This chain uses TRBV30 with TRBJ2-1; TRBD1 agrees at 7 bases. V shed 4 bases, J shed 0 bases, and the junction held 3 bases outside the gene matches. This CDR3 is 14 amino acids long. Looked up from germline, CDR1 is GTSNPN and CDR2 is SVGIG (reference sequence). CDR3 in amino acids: CAWNEGASYNEQFF. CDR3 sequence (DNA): TGTGCCTGGAACGAGGGGGCCTCCTACAATGAGCAGTTCTTC.

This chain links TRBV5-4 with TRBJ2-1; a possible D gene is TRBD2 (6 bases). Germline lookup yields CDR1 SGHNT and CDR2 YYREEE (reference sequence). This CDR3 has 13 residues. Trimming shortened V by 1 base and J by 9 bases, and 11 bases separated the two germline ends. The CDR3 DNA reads TGTGCCAGCAGCTTGAGAGGAGCGGGTGAGCAGTTCTTC. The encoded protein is CASSLRGAGEQFF.

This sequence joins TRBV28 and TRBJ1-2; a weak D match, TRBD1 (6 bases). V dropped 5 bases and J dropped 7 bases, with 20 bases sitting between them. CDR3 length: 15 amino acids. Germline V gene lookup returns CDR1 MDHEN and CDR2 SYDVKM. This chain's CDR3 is CASSKPPGGQGGYTF. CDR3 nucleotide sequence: TGTGCCAGCAGTAAGCCGCCGGGGGGGCAAGGTGGCTACACCTTC.

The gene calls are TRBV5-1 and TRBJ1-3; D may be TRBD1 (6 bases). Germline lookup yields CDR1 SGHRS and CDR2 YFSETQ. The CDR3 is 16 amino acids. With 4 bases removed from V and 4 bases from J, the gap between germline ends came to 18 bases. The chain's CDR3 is CASSGYQGGGGNTIYF. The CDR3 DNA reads TGCGCCAGCAGCGGATACCAGGGAGGGGGAGGAAACACCATATATTTT.

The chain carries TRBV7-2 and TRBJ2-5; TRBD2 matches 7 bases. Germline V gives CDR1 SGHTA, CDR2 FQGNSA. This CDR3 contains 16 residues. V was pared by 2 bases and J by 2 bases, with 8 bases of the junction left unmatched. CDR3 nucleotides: TGTGCCAGCAGCTTATTCGCGGGGGTGGGTCAAGAGACCCAGTACTTC. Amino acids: CASSLFAGVGQETQYF.

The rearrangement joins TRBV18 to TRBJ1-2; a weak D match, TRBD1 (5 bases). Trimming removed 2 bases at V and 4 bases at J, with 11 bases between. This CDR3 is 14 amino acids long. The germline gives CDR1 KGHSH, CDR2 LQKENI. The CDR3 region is CASSPKEGPYGYTF. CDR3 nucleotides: TGTGCCAGCTCACCAAAGGAGGGGCCCTATGGCTACACCTTC. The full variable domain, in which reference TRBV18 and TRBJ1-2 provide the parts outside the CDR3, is NAGVMQNPRHLVRRRGQEARLRCSPMKGHSHVYWYRQLPEEGLKFMVYLQKENIIDESGMPKERFSAEFPKEGPSILRIQQVVRGDSAAYFCASSPKEGPYGYTFGSGTRLTVV.